These T cell receptor beta chains were read from a single sample in a study of cytomegalovirus exposure and HLA in healthy donors. The assay was immunoSEQ multiplex PCR, and TCRdb's table has in-frame clones only and misses some. This table has around 150,000 clones, 86% appearing once. Sequenced material: PBMCs. These receptors were obtained from a woman younger than 35 in good health and CMV-seronegative. Both conserved end residues are part of each CDR3. Fields, in order: D gene, clone size, J gene, V gene, CDR3 protein, CDR3 DNA. The D gene is left open where the match is weak. Some rows have no size entry. The others give once, few or many, or a class for an expanded clone.

- - TRBJ1-2 TRBV19 CASSIGTLTLDGYTF TGTGCCAGTAGTATAGGGACATTAACGTTGGATGGCTACACCTTC
TRBD1 - TRBJ1-1 TRBV28 CASSTGQGANTEAFF TGTGCCAGCAGCACGGGACAGGGGGCGAACACTGAAGCTTTCTTT
TRBD1 - TRBJ2-3 TRBV27 CASSLQTGPIVYTQYF TGTGCCAGCAGTCTACAGACAGGGCCGATAGTATATACGCAGTATTTT
TRBD2 - TRBJ2-1 TRBV18 CASSPTSGVYNEQFF TGTGCCAGCTCACCGACTAGCGGGGTATACAATGAGCAGTTCTTC
TRBD2 - TRBJ2-3 TRBV5-1 CASSLRMGLATDTQYF TGCGCCAGCAGCTTGCGGATGGGACTAGCGACAGATACGCAGTATTTT
- - TRBJ2-1 TRBV28 CASSQGGRNEQFF TGTGCCAGCAGCCAGGGGGGCAGGAATGAGCAGTTCTTC
TRBD1 - TRBJ2-1 TRBV19 CASSAGTVYNEQFF TGTGCCAGTTCAGCCGGGACAGTCTACAATGAGCAGTTCTTC
TRBD1 - TRBJ2-7 TRBV4-2 CASSQASGTAIYEQYF TGTGCCAGCAGCCAAGCATCCGGGACAGCAATCTACGAGCAGTACTTC
TRBD2 - TRBJ2-1 TRBV30 CAWGGGTYNEQFF TGTGCCTGGGGGGGAGGGACCTACAATGAGCAGTTCTTC
TRBD1 once TRBJ2-7 TRBV7-9 CASNPGQGIEQYF TGTGCCAGCAATCCGGGACAGGGAATCGAGCAGTACTTC
- - TRBJ1-2 TRBV6-5 CASSYTGFGGYTF TGTGCCAGCAGTTACACGGGGTTTGGTGGCTACACCTTC
- - TRBJ2-1 TRBV6-5 CASSQIQSYNEQFF TGTGCCAGCAGTCAGATACAATCCTACAATGAGCAGTTCTTC
TRBD2 once TRBJ2-7 TRBV19 CASSGRAPYEQYF TGTGCCAGTAGCGGGAGGGCCCCCTACGAGCAGTACTTC
TRBD2 - TRBJ2-3 TRBV18 CASSPPTLAGGDTQYF TGTGCCAGCTCACCACCGACACTAGCGGGGGGAGATACGCAGTATTTT
- - TRBJ1-5 TRBV6-6 CASSYSISQPQHF TGTGCCAGCAGTTACTCGATTAGTCAGCCCCAGCATTTT
TRBD2 - TRBJ2-7 TRBV4-2 CASSPGLASYEQYF TGTGCCAGCAGCCCCGGACTAGCATCTTACGAGCAGTACTTC
- - TRBJ1-2 TRBV30 CASRYPGRLNYGYTF TGTGCCTCCCGTTACCCAGGGAGGCTTAACTATGGCTACACCTTC
- - TRBJ2-7 TRBV5-4 CASSSDTGQAPYEQYF TGTGCCAGCAGCTCAGATACGGGACAAGCGCCCTACGAGCAGTACTTC
TRBD2 - TRBJ2-7 TRBV4-2 CASSQLTGRGYEQYF TGTGCCAGCAGCCAATTAACCGGGAGGGGATACGAGCAGTACTTC
- once TRBJ2-1 TRBV29-1 CSVEDRSSPHNEQFF TGCAGCGTTGAAGACCGGAGTAGTCCTCACAATGAGCAGTTCTTC
- - TRBJ1-1 TRBV7-9 CASSLGGSTEAFF TGTGCCAGCAGCTTAGGGGGCAGCACTGAAGCTTTCTTT
TRBD1 - TRBJ1-5 TRBV7-2 CASSLSYRQGLNQPQHF TGTGCCAGCAGCTTATCATACAGACAGGGACTCAATCAGCCCCAGCATTTT
- once TRBJ1-4 TRBV28 CASSFPVEGTNEKLFF TGTGCCAGCAGTTTCCCCGTGGAGGGCACTAATGAAAAACTGTTTTTT
TRBD1 - TRBJ2-7 TRBV4-1 CASSPGGFYEQYF TGCGCCAGCAGCCCAGGGGGCTTCTACGAGCAGTACTTC
TRBD1 - TRBJ2-5 TRBV27 CASSPLAGGAGETQYF TGTGCCAGCAGTCCTCTGGCAGGGGGCGCGGGAGAGACCCAGTACTTC
TRBD1 once TRBJ2-2 TRBV29-1 CSVERIGGAIGELFF TGCAGCGTTGAAAGGATAGGGGGCGCGATCGGGGAGCTGTTTTTT
TRBD2 - TRBJ2-2 TRBV7-9 CSSSSSDPGLADLTGELFF TGTTCCAGCAGCTCCTCAGACCCGGGACTAGCGGACCTCACCGGGGAGCTGTTTTTT
TRBD1 - TRBJ1-2 TRBV5-1 CASSSQGADYGYTF TGCGCCAGCAGCTCACAGGGGGCGGACTATGGCTACACCTTC
- - TRBJ1-3 TRBV5-5 CASSHDRRNTIYF TGTGCCAGCAGCCACGACAGGCGGAACACCATATATTTT
TRBD1 - TRBJ2-2 TRBV6-1 CASRGQLTGELFF TGTGCCAGCAGGGGACAGCTCACCGGGGAGCTGTTTTTT
- - TRBJ2-7 TRBV15 CATSGRTVYEQYF TGTGCCACCAGCGGGCGGACAGTCTACGAGCAGTACTTC
TRBD1 once TRBJ1-1 TRBV28 CASSLGGGTEAFF TGTGCCAGCAGCCTAGGGGGCGGCACTGAAGCTTTCTTT
TRBD2 - TRBJ2-7 TRBV28 CASSSGTSGGSQYF TGTGCCAGCAGTTCCGGGACTAGCGGCGGTTCGCAGTACTTC
TRBD1 - TRBJ2-7 TRBV27 CASSFGSWTGPAPSYEQYF TGTGCCAGCAGTTTCGGATCCTGGACAGGCCCTGCTCCTTCCTACGAGCAGTACTTC
TRBD1 - TRBJ2-2 TRBV4-1 CASSQQGAGSTGELFF TGCGCCAGCAGCCAACAGGGGGCCGGTAGCACCGGGGAGCTGTTTTTT
- - TRBJ2-3 TRBV10-1 CASSERLLSTDTQYF TGCGCCAGCAGTGAAAGACTACTGAGCACAGATACGCAGTATTTT
TRBD1 - TRBJ1-2 TRBV6-6 CASSSGQGAPYGYTF TGTGCCAGCAGTTCCGGACAGGGCGCGCCGTATGGCTACACCTTC
TRBD2 few TRBJ2-5 TRBV5-4 CASRESGGETQYF TGTGCCAGCAGGGAATCGGGAGGGGAGACCCAGTACTTC
TRBD1 - TRBJ2-7 TRBV5-1 CASSFVTGGQDEQYF TGCGCCAGCAGCTTCGTAACAGGGGGTCAGGACGAGCAGTACTTC
- - TRBJ1-3 TRBV10-1 CASKVFPRTGNTIYF TGCGCCAGCAAAGTGTTCCCGCGAACTGGAAACACCATATATTTT
- - TRBJ1-5 TRBV18 CASSPVFLAEPQHF TGTGCCAGCTCACCCGTGTTTTTGGCTGAGCCCCAGCATTTT
- once TRBJ1-4 TRBV11-2 CASSYTTNEKLFF TGTGCCAGCAGCTACACAACTAATGAAAAACTGTTTTTT
TRBD1 - TRBJ2-7 TRBV28 CASSHGQGTKEQYF TGTGCCAGCAGCCATGGACAGGGGACTAAAGAGCAGTACTTC
TRBD1 - TRBJ1-2 TRBV4-1 CASSPNRGAGHGYTF TGCGCCAGCAGCCCAAACAGGGGCGCAGGACATGGCTACACCTTC
TRBD2 - TRBJ2-5 TRBV6-5 CASSWGSGREETQYF TGTGCCAGCAGTTGGGGTAGCGGGAGGGAAGAGACCCAGTACTTC
- - TRBJ2-5 TRBV7-9 CASSLQGQTLLQETQYF TGTGCCAGCAGCTTACAGGGCCAAACTCTCCTCCAAGAGACCCAGTACTTC
TRBD2 - TRBJ2-7 TRBV10-3 CAISTGTSGREYEQYF TGTGCCATCAGTACCGGGACTAGCGGGAGGGAATACGAGCAGTACTTC
TRBD2 - TRBJ2-2 TRBV7-9 CASSPGLAGPTGELFF TGTGCCAGCAGCCCAGGACTAGCGGGGCCGACCGGGGAGCTGTTTTTT
TRBD2 - TRBJ2-2 TRBV7-2 CASGSGGAVSGELFF TGTGCCAGCGGTAGCGGGGGGGCCGTAAGCGGGGAGCTGTTTTTT
- - TRBJ2-2 TRBV2 CASSEVVARSAGRELFF TGTGCCAGCAGTGAAGTGGTAGCAAGGAGTGCGGGCCGGGAGCTGTTTTTT
TRBD2 - TRBJ2-7 TRBV6-5 CASSYKGSGIFYEQYF TGTGCCAGCAGTTATAAGGGGAGCGGGATATTCTACGAGCAGTACTTC
- - TRBJ1-2 TRBV5-1 CASSWTSLQGVVYGYTF TGCGCCAGCAGCTGGACCTCCTTACAGGGCGTGGTCTATGGCTACACCTTC
- - TRBJ1-6 TRBV20-1 CSASIGPLHF TGCAGTGCTAGTATCGGTCCCCTCCACTTT
- - TRBJ2-5 TRBV9 CASSAGAQETQYF TGTGCCAGCAGCGCAGGGGCCCAAGAGACCCAGTACTTC
- - TRBJ2-2 TRBV4-1 CASSQDPRTGELFF TGCGCCAGCAGCCAAGATCCGCGGACCGGGGAGCTGTTTTTT
- few TRBJ2-1 TRBV27 CASSLQGIANFNEQFF TGTGCCAGCAGTTTACAGGGTATAGCAAATTTCAATGAGCAGTTCTTC
- - TRBJ1-5 TRBV19 CASSGTPDQPQHF TGTGCCAGTAGCGGGACACCTGATCAGCCCCAGCATTTT
TRBD2 - TRBJ2-1 TRBV7-9 CASSLGLAGVNEQFF TGTGCCAGCAGCTTAGGTCTAGCGGGGGTCAATGAGCAGTTCTTC